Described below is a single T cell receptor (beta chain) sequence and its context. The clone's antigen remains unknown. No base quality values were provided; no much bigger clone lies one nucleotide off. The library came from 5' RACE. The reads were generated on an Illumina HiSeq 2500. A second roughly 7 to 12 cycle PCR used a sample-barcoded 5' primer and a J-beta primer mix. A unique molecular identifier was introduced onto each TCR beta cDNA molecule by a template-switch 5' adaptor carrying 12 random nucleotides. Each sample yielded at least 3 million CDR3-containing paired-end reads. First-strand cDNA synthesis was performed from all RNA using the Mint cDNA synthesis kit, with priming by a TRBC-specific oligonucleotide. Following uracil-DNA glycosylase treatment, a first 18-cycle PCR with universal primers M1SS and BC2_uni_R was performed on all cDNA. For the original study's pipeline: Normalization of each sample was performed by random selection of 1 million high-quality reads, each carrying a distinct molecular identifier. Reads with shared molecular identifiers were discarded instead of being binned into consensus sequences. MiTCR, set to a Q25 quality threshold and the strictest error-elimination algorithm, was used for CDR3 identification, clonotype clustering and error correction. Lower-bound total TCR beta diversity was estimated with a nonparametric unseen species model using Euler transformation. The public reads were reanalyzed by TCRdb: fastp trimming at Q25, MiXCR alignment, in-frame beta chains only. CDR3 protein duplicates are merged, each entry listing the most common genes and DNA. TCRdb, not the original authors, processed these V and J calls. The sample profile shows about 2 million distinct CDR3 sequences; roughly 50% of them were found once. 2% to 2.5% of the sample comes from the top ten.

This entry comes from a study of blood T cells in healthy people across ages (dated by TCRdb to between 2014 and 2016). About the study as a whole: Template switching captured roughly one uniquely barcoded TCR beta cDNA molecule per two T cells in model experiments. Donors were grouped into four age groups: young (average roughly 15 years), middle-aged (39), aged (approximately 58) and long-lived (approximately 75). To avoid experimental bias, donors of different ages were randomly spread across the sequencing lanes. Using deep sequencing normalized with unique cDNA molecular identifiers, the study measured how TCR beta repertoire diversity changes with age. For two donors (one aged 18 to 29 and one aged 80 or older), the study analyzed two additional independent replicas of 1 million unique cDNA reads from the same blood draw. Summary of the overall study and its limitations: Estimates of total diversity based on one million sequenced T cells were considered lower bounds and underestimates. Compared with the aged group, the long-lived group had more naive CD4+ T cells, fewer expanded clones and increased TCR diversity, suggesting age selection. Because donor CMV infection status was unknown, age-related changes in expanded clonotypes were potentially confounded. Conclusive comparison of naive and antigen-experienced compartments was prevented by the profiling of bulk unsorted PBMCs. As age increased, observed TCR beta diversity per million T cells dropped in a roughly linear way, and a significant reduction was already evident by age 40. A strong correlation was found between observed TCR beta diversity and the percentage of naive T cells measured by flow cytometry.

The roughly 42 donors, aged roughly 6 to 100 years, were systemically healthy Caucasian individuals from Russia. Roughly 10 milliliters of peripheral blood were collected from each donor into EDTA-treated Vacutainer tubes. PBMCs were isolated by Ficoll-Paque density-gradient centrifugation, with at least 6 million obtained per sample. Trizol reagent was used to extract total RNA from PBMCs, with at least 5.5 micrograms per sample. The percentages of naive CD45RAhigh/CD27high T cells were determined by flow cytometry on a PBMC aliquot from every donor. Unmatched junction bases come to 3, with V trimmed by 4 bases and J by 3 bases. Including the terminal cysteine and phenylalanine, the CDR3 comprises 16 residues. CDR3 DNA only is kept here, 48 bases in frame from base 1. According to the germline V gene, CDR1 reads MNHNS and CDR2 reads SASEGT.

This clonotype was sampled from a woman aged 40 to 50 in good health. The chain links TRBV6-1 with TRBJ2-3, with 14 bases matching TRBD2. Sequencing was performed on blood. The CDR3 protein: CASSATSGGATDTQYF. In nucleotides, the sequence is TGTGCCAGCAGTGCGACTAGCGGGGGGGCAACAGATACGCAGTATTTT.